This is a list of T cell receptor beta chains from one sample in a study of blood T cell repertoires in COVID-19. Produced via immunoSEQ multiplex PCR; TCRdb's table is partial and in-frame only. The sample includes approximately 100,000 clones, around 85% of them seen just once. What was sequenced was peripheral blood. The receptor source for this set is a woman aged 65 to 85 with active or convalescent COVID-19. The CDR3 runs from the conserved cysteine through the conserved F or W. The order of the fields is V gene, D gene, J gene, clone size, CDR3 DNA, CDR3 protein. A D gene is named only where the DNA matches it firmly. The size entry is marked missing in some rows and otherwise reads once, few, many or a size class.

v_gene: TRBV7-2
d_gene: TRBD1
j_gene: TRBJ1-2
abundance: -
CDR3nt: TGTGCCAGCAGCTTACCCGGACAGGGAAGGTCCTATGGCTACACCTTC
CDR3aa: CASSLPGQGRSYGYTF

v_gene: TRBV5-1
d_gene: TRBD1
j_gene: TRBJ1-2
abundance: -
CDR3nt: TGCGCCAGCAGCTCGACAGGGGATAACTATGGCTACACCTTC
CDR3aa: CASSSTGDNYGYTF

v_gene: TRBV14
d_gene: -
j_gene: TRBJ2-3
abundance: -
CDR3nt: TGTGCCAGCAGCCAAGAGTCCCGGACAGTATGGTTCTCAGATACGCAGTATTTT
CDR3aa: CASSQESRTVWFSDTQYF

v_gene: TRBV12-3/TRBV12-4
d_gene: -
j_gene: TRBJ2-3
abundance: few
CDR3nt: TGTGCCAGCACCCTTGGGCAGGGCGATACGCAGTATTTT
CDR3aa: CASTLGQGDTQYF

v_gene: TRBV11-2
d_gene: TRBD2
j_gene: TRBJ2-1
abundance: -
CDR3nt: TGTGCCAGCAGCTTGGCTAGCGGAAACAATGAGCAGTTCTTC
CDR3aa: CASSLASGNNEQFF

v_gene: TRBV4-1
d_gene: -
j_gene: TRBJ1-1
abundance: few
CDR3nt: TGCGCCAGCAGCCAACCCCGACGGGGGAACACTGAAGCTTTCTTT
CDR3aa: CASSQPRRGNTEAFF

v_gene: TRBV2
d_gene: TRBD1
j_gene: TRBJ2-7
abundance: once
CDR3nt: TGTGCCAGCAGTGAACACAGGGGTTATTCCTACGAGCAGTACTTC
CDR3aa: CASSEHRGYSYEQYF

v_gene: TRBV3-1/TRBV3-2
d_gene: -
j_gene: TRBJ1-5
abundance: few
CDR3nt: TGTGCCAGCAGCCTCCCTTCGGGGGGCTGGGGCAATCAGCCCCAGCATTTT
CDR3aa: CASSLPSGGWGNQPQHF

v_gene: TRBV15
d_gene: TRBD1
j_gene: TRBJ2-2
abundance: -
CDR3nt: TGTGCCACCAGCAGAGATGGGACAGGGGTTAAGGGGGAGCTGTTTTTT
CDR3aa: CATSRDGTGVKGELFF

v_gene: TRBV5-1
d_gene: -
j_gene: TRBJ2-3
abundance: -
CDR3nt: TGCGCCAGCAGCTTGGCCGATAGGTGGGAGGAGGATACGCAGTATTTT
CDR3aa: CASSLADRWEEDTQYF

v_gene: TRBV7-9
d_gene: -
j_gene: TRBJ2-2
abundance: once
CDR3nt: TGTGCCAGCAGCCGACGGGTGACGGAGAACACCGGGGAGCTGTTTTTT
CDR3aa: CASSRRVTENTGELFF

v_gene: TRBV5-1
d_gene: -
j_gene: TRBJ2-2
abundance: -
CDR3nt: TGCGCCAGCTGCTATCCGACGGGGGAGCGGATCACCGGGGAGCTGTTTTTT
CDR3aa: CASCYPTGERITGELFF

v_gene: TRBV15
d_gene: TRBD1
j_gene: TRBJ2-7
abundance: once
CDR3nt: TGTGCCACCAGCCCGGGACAGGGTATCAAAATCTACGAGCAGTACTTC
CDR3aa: CATSPGQGIKIYEQYF

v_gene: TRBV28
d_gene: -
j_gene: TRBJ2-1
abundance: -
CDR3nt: TGTGCCAGCAGTTTCGATGGCGGGGCCTACAATGAGCAGTTCTTC
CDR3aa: CASSFDGGAYNEQFF